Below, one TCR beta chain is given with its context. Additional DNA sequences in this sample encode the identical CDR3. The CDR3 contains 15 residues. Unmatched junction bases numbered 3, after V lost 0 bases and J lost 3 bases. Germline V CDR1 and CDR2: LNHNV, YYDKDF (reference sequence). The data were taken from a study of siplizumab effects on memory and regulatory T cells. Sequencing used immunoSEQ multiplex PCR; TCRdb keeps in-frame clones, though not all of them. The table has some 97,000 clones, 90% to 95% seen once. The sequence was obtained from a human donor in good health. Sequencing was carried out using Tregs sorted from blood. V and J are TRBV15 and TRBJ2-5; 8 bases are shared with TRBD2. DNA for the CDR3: TGTGCCACCAGCAGAGACGGACTAGCTGAAGAGACCCAGTACTTC. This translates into CATSRDGLAEETQYF.